This T cell receptor beta chain derives from a study of cytomegalovirus exposure and HLA in healthy donors. On the study more broadly: Sequencing of roughly 180 million T cells in an earlier analysis found around 100 million unique TCR beta sequences. Study-wide points: In a later analysis, compared with equally common non-associated chains, HLA-associated beta chains were more expanded.

Vbeta (60) and Jbeta (13) primers were used in the PCR. Some clones are missing from TCRdb's copy, which holds only in-frame ones; the method was immunoSEQ multiplex PCR. The table shows 150,000 to 200,000 clones, with 65% to 85% occurring only once. The CDR3 runs 14 residues. Germline assignment: CDR1 GTSNPN and CDR2 SVGIG (reference sequence). V gave up 5 bases and J gave up 0 bases, with 11 bases separating them. Comment on this clone: The antigen is unknown.

The material sequenced was PBMCs. The chain couples TRBV30 to TRBJ2-1; D is uncertain. The sequence was obtained from a woman aged 18 to 35 in good health and CMV-seronegative. CDR3 sequence reads: CAWWQAPSYNEQFF. The CDR3 DNA reads TGTGCCTGGTGGCAGGCGCCCTCCTACAATGAGCAGTTCTTC. Filled out from reference TRBV30 and TRBJ2-1, the complete variable domain reads SQTIHQWPATLVQPVGSPLSLECTVEGTSNPNLYWYRQAAGRGLQLLFYSVGIGQISSEVPQNLSASRPQDRQFILSSKKLLLSDSGFYLCAWWQAPSYNEQFFGPGTRLTVL.